This T cell receptor beta chain was profiled in a study of T-cell memory formation after mild COVID-19. Study-wide results and caveats: A second wave expanding day 15 to 37 was CD4+-biased; contracting clones were balanced. Several responding clones turned up in pre-infection memory, indicating that cross-reactive memory may have taken part.

Employing constant-segment primers, 5'RACE generated TCR alpha and TCR beta cDNA libraries bearing sample barcodes and UMIs. MiXCR, applied by TCRdb to the 5' RACE reads, yields one record per CDR3 protein. Seen here are fewer than 250,000 distinct CDR3 sequences, about 11% observed once, and the top ten hold under 3.5%. This clonotype was observed a few times. Antigen: not known. The sample comprised PBMCs or a T cell subset sorted from them (not recorded which). This TCR was recovered from a man between 18 and 29 years old who had mild COVID-19 (a few samples of this study predate the infection). Cell type and time point are not known.

CDR3 protein: CASSPAQDYGYTF. The CDR3 nucleotides read TGTGCCAGCTCACCAGCACAGGACTATGGCTACACCTTC. J is TRBJ1-2 and V is TRBV18, with D perhaps TRBD1 (5 bases). The CDR3 is made up of 13 amino acids. The V end lost 2 bases, the J end lost 3 bases, and 7 bases lay between the germline ends. Germline V CDR1 and CDR2: KGHSH, LQKENI. The whole variable domain, remainder taken from reference TRBV18 and TRBJ1-2, is NAGVMQNPRHLVRRRGQEARLRCSPMKGHSHVYWYRQLPEEGLKFMVYLQKENIIDESGMPKERFSAEFPKEGPSILRIQQVVRGDSAAYFCASSPAQDYGYTFGSGTRLTVV.